These 6 T cell receptor beta chains were all obtained from the same sample, sequenced in a study of T cells after yellow fever vaccination. TCRdb redid the calling of the 5' RACE reads with MiXCR, one entry per CDR3 protein. The data show roughly 250,000 distinct CDR3 sequences, approximately 13% seen once. The source was CD4+ T cells sorted from PBMCs, collected 45 days after the yellow fever booster vaccination. The origin of the receptors is a man between 25 and 39 years old who received the YFV17D yellow fever vaccine.

This clonotype was found a few times. The chain links TRBV20-1 to TRBJ2-5; no firm D call. This CDR3 is built from 11 residues. Germline values: CDR1 DFQATT, CDR2 SNEGSKA (reference sequence). V lost 0 bases and J lost 5, with 4 bases in between. CDR3 nucleotide sequence: TGCAGTGCTAGAGATCCCGAGACCCAGTACTTC. Its translation is CSARDPETQYF.

The CDR3 region has the DNA TGCAGTGCGACAACCGGGACAGAACACACAGATACGCAGTATTTT. The encoded protein is CSATTGTEHTDTQYF. The gene calls are TRBV20-1 and TRBJ2-3; TRBD1 matches 7 bases. CDR1 and CDR2 (germline): DFQATT, SNEGSKA (reference sequence). The CDR3 covers 15 residues. The V and J ends lost 6 bases and 2 bases, in that order; junction bases with no gene match: 11.

This rearrangement joins TRBV3-1 to TRBJ2-3; tentative D call: TRBD2 (7 bases). Germline-derived CDR1 and CDR2 are LGHDT and YNNKEL (reference sequence). This CDR3 is built from 19 residues. The CDR3 loop is CTCSPLRGASGYSGDTQYF. CDR3 bases: TGTACCTGCAGCCCCCTTAGGGGGGCTAGCGGCTATTCCGGGGATACGCAGTATTTT.

This clonotype came up a few times. This chain joins TRBV5-5 and TRBJ2-2; TRBD2 agrees at 9 bases. The CDR3 is 18 amino acids. Germline CDR1 reads SGHKS; CDR2 reads YYEKEE (reference sequence). V dropped 0 bases and J dropped 0; count of bases not matched to a gene: 6. As DNA, the CDR3 is TGTGCCAGCAGCTTGGCCCCCGCTAGCGGGACGAACACCGGGGAGCTGTTTTTT. Translated: CASSLAPASGTNTGELFF.

This clonotype was recorded many times. V gene TRBV10-1 combines with J gene TRBJ2-3; D possibly matches TRBD1 or TRBD2 (5 bases each). V shed 6 bases and J shed 2 bases, with 9 bases lying between them. This CDR3 is 13 amino acids long. In germline, CDR1 is WNHNN, CDR2 SYGVQD (reference sequence). The CDR3: CASREGTTDTQYF. CDR3 DNA: TGCGCCAGCAGAGAAGGGACCACAGATACGCAGTATTTT.

The gene calls are TRBV20-1 and TRBJ2-5, with D unresolved. The CDR3 is made up of 15 amino acids. Trimming stripped 0 bases from V and 5 bases from J, with 16 bases between. Germline V gene sequence: CDR1 DFQATT, CDR2 SNEGSKA (reference sequence). The CDR3 nucleotides are TGCAGTGCTAGAGATTATCTAATCGCTTCGGAGACCCAGTACTTC. Its translation is CSARDYLIASETQYF.